The 17 T cell receptor beta chains below all came from one sample that was sequenced in a study of blood T cells in healthy people across ages. Through a sample-barcoded 5' primer and a J-beta primer mix, a second PCR was run for roughly 6 to 11 cycles. One entry per CDR3 protein, called by TCRdb with MiXCR from the 5' RACE reads. Seen here are around 670,000 distinct CDR3 sequences, less than 35% observed once, and the top ten hold approximately 14%. Sequences were obtained from blood. The receptors come from a woman over 75 in good health.

V usage is TRBV25-1 and J usage is TRBJ2-1, with TRBD2 matching 12 bases. V shed 1 base and J 8 bases; nucleotides not matched to a gene: 6. This CDR3 comprises 16 residues. CDR1 and CDR2 (germline): MGHDK, SYGVNS. The CDR3 here is CASSELKTSGSYEQFF. CDR3 DNA sequence: TGTGCCAGCAGTGAATTAAAGACTAGCGGGAGTTATGAGCAGTTCTTC.

The table lists this clonotype with a few counts. This sequence joins TRBV20-1 and TRBJ1-1; possible D gene TRBD1, 5 bases. The V end was cut by 3 bases, the J end by 2 bases, with 16 bases between. The CDR3 contains 15 residues. Germline values: CDR1 DFQATT, CDR2 SNEGSKA (reference sequence). CDR3 DNA: TGCAGTGCTAGCATTTATGGCAGGGTAAACACTGAAGCTTTCTTT. It yields the protein CSASIYGRVNTEAFF.

This chain connects TRBV5-1 to TRBJ2-6; no clear D. Germline CDR1 SGHRS, CDR2 YFSETQ. The CDR3 has 18 residues. The V gene lost 3 bases and the J gene lost 2 bases, with 18 bases spanning the gap. The CDR3 here is CASSWGLSLGPGANVLTF. CDR3 nucleotide sequence: TGCGCCAGCAGCTGGGGATTGAGTCTTGGGCCTGGGGCCAACGTCCTGACTTTC.

This clonotype occurred many times. The chain carries TRBV7-9 and TRBJ2-3; the D gene is possibly TRBD1 (6 bases). CDR3 length equals 19 residues. The germline CDR1 and CDR2 sequences are SEHNR and FQNEAQ (reference sequence). The ends were cut back, 5 bases at V and 1 base at J, with 25 bases in the middle. CDR3 nucleotides: TGTGCCAGCAGCCCGACTTACAGGTTTGGCAGGGGACGCACAGATACGCAGTATTTT. Translation: CASSPTYRFGRGRTDTQYF. The full variable domain, in which reference TRBV7-9 and TRBJ2-3 provide the parts outside the CDR3, is DTGVSQNPRHKITKRGQNVTFRCDPISEHNRLYWYRQTLGQGPEFLTYFQNEAQLEKSRLLSDRFSAERPKGSFSTLEIQRTEQGDSAMYLCASSPTYRFGRGRTDTQYFGPGTRLTVL.

The CDR3: CASSLALGQGVQPQHF. CDR3 in DNA: TGTGCCAGCAGTTTAGCGTTGGGACAGGGGGTTCAGCCCCAGCATTTT. The chain combines TRBV12-3 or TRBV12-4 with TRBJ1-5; 11 nucleotides agree with TRBD1. This CDR3 region has 16 residues. With 0 bases clipped from V and 6 bases from J, the junction kept 4 bases outside the gene matches.

Concerning this clonotype itself: A read error may be the cause here, since a much bigger clone is one base away. The V and J genes are TRBV4-2 and TRBJ1-5; perhaps TRBD1 as D (5 bases). CDR1 is LGHNA, CDR2 YNFKEQ, per germline. The CDR3 has 14 amino acids. The DNA of the CDR3 is TGTGCCAGCAGCGGGACGGATAGCAATCAGCTCCAGCATTTT. Protein product: CASSGTDSNQLQHF.

This clonotype was seen more than once but under ten times. This sequence joins TRBV19 and TRBJ1-5; D is perhaps TRBD1 (6 bases). V was cut by 11 bases and J by 3 bases, with 11 bases left in between. Germline CDR1 and CDR2: LNHDA and SQIVND (reference sequence). This CDR3 comprises 12 residues. The DNA for the CDR3 is TGTGCCGGAGGGGGGTTCAATCAGCCCCAGCATTTT. This sequence encodes CAGGGFNQPQHF.

This clonotype was found many times. The V gene is TRBV27, the J gene TRBJ1-1, with 9 bases identical to TRBD1. The CDR3 length is 16 residues. Per the germline V gene, CDR1 is MNHEY and CDR2 is SMNVEV (reference sequence). Germline trimming cut 3 bases from V and 1 base from J; bases unmatched to any gene: 6. The CDR3 DNA sequence: TGTGCCAGCAGTTTTGGGACAGGGTCGGAGAACACTGAAGCTTTCTTT. It translates to CASSFGTGSENTEAFF.

Concerning this clonotype: A much larger clone lies a single base off, so this may be a read error. The chain recombines TRBV3-1 with TRBJ2-6; D is perhaps TRBD2 (5 bases). The CDR3 covers 17 residues. Germline V gives CDR1 LGHDT, CDR2 YNNKEL (reference sequence). The CDR3 DNA is TGTGCCAGCAGCCAAGACGGACTGAGCTCTGGGACCAACGTCCTGACTTTC. This codes for CASSQDGLSSGTNVLTF.

This clonotype was counted at least ten times. The chain joins TRBV4-3 to TRBJ1-1; a weak D match, TRBD1 (5 bases). The CDR3 has 15 residues. The V gene's germline CDR1 is LGHNA and CDR2 YSLEER. Trimming shortened V by 0 bases and J by 0 bases, and 8 bases separated the two germline ends. The CDR3 DNA reads TGCGCCAGCAGCCAAGATTACAGGTTGAACACTGAAGCTTTCTTT. This translates into CASSQDYRLNTEAFF.

Only a few counts were recorded for this clonotype. The chain joins TRBV20-1 to TRBJ1-1, with D possibly being TRBD1 (5 bases). From germline, CDR1 is DFQATT and CDR2 SNEGSKA (reference sequence). The CDR3 extends over 12 amino acids. Trimming shortened V by 5 bases and J by 11 bases, and 18 bases separated the two germline ends. The CDR3 DNA is TGCAGTGCTGGCGGAGATGAAGGGGATGCTTTCTTT. It codes for CSAGGDEGDAFF.

This clonotype was recorded a few times. A much larger clone is a single base away; this may be a read error. This chain connects TRBV4-2 to TRBJ2-1; 12 bases match TRBD2. The end of the DNA aligns better with TRBJ2-7, so the J call may be wrong. Germline CDR1 reads LGHNA; CDR2 reads YNFKEQ. This CDR3 has 18 residues. This CDR3 is CASSQDTSGGSSYNEQYF. DNA for the CDR3: TGTGCCAGCAGCCAGGATACTAGCGGGGGGAGCTCCTACAATGAGCAGTACTTC.

The chain links TRBV12-3 or TRBV12-4 to TRBJ1-1; D call uncertain. Trimming removed 3 bases from V and 7 bases from J, with 12 bases in between. The CDR3 sequence is 13 residues long. CDR3 protein: CASSFTPSVEAFF. The CDR3 DNA is TGTGCCAGCAGTTTCACGCCCTCCGTTGAAGCTTTCTTT.

The chain uses TRBV30 and TRBJ2-3; tentatively, D is TRBD2 (6 bases). Between the trimmed V and J ends, which lost 1 base and 6 bases, there was a span of 20 bases. Germline V gives CDR1 GTSNPN, CDR2 SVGIG (reference sequence). CDR3 length: 16 amino acids. In nucleotides, the CDR3 is TGTGCCTGGAGTGGAGGGGTAGCGGCCCGACTGGATACGCAGTATTTT. Translation gives CAWSGGVAARLDTQYF.

The chain employs TRBV11-2 and TRBJ2-1; 7 bases line up with TRBD2. V was pared by 5 bases and J by 6 bases, with 10 bases of the junction left unmatched. Per germline, CDR1 SGHAT and CDR2 FQNNGV. This CDR3 region has 15 residues. The CDR3 coding sequence is TGTGCCAGCAGCCAAACTAGCGCAACCTCCAATGAGCAGTTCTTC. It yields the protein CASSQTSATSNEQFF.

The chain employs TRBV4-3 and TRBJ1-2; the D gene is possibly TRBD1 (6 bases). CDR1 and CDR2 (germline): LGHNA, YSLEER. This CDR3 region has 18 residues. V lost 0 bases to trimming and J lost 6 bases, with 23 bases between them. CDR3 DNA: TGCGCCAGCAGCCAAGACTCCGTTAAGGGGGGCCACAGGGATGGCTACACCTTC. The encoded protein is CASSQDSVKGGHRDGYTF.

Ten or more counts support this clonotype. This chain links TRBV20-1 with TRBJ2-3, with TRBD2 matching over 9 bases. The CDR3 is 15 residues long. V lost 5 bases to trimming and J lost 2 bases; unmatched junction nucleotides: 8. Germline V gene lookup returns CDR1 DFQATT and CDR2 SNEGSKA (reference sequence). The CDR3 bases are TGCAGTGCTCAGACTAGCGGATTATACACAGATACGCAGTATTTT. Amino acids: CSAQTSGLYTDTQYF.